The 22 T cell receptor beta chains given below trace back to one sample, sequenced in a study of early T cells in non-severe SARS-CoV-2 infection (dated by TCRdb to the early 2020s). Receptors were amplified or captured by 5' RACE. Instrument used: NextSeq 500. TCRdb's own reprocessing of the public reads used fastp at Q25 and MiXCR and kept productive beta chains. Rows with one shared CDR3 protein collapse into an entry with the most common genes and DNA. The sample table shows 80,000 to 95,000 distinct CDR3 sequences, and approximately 14% are seen once. Approximately 0.62% of the sample is in the top ten clones. The source material was whole blood. All receptors derive from an adult who was a healthcare worker with PCR-confirmed SARS-CoV-2 infection or an uninfected control (not recorded which).

This clonotype was picked up a small number of times. The V call is TRBV9, the J call TRBJ1-1, with D unclear. CDR3 length: 13 amino acids. The V end was cut by 0 bases, the J end by 7 bases, with 10 bases between. The germline CDR1 and CDR2 sequences are SGDLS and YYNGEE. CDR3 in amino acids: CASSVALGGEAFF. In DNA form, the CDR3 reads TGTGCCAGCAGCGTAGCGTTGGGCGGTGAAGCTTTCTTT.

The gene calls are TRBV7-2 and TRBJ1-1; weak D call: TRBD1 (6 bases). Germline CDR1 is SGHTA and CDR2 is FQGNSA. Trimming removed 5 bases at V and 4 bases at J, with 14 bases between. There are 14 residues in the CDR3. The CDR3 DNA is TGTGCCAGCAGCCTGGGGGGGGCTTCCACTGAAGCTTTCTTT. Translating gives CASSLGGASTEAFF.

This clonotype was seen a handful of times. This chain connects TRBV30 to TRBJ1-5; 7 bases align to TRBD1. The CDR3 consists of 16 residues. Germline-derived CDR1 and CDR2 are GTSNPN and SVGIG (reference sequence). V trimming: 2 bases; J trimming: 0 bases; junction bases outside the gene matches: 7. CDR3 nucleotides: TGTGCCTGGAGTTCCTCGACAGGGTATAGCAATCAGCCCCAGCATTTT. This codes for CAWSSSTGYSNQPQHF.

The rearrangement uses TRBV3-1 and TRBJ2-1; D not resolved. Trimming left V 2 bases short and J 9 bases short, with 14 bases between. CDR3 length: 14 residues. CDR1 and CDR2 from the germline V gene are LGHDT and YNNKEL (reference sequence). Written as DNA, the CDR3 is TGTGCCAGCAGCCAACAGTTGTCGATCCCTGAGCAGTTCTTC. Protein: CASSQQLSIPEQFF.

This clonotype turned up a few times. The chain combines TRBV20-1 with TRBJ2-2; tentatively, D is TRBD2 (6 bases). V shed 0 bases and J shed 3 bases, with 11 bases lying between them. The CDR3 consists of 15 residues. The germline CDR1 and CDR2 sequences are DFQATT and SNEGSKA (reference sequence). CDR3 sequence (DNA): TGCAGTGCTAGAGATGAGGGACTCTACACCGGGGAGCTGTTTTTT. Its protein is CSARDEGLYTGELFF.

This clonotype turned up a few times. The genes are TRBV30 and TRBJ1-1, with TRBD1 as a possible D gene (5 bases). This CDR3 spans 14 amino acids. Trimming took off 0 bases at V and 3 bases at J, with 11 bases between the two ends. In germline, CDR1 is GTSNPN, CDR2 SVGIG (reference sequence). The CDR3 sequence: CAWSVRGTHTEAFF. The CDR3 nucleotides read TGTGCCTGGAGTGTACGGGGGACGCACACTGAAGCTTTCTTT.

CDR3 amino acids: CASSPRGVYSPLHF. CDR3 DNA sequence: TGTGCCAGCAGCCCAAGGGGTGTTTACTCACCCCTCCACTTT. V usage is TRBV5-5 and J usage is TRBJ1-6; possibly TRBD1 for D (5 bases). Germline V gives CDR1 SGHKS, CDR2 YYEKEE (reference sequence). This CDR3 spans 14 amino acids. The ends were cut back, 4 bases at V and 10 bases at J, with 15 bases in the middle.

The CDR3 protein is CASSLSGANEQFF. The CDR3, as DNA: TGTGCCAGCAGTTTATCAGGGGCTAATGAGCAGTTCTTC. V is TRBV28 and J is TRBJ2-1; a weak D match, TRBD1 (6 bases). The germline V gene encodes CDR1 MDHEN and CDR2 SYDVKM. Trimming took off 1 base at V and 7 bases at J, with 8 bases between the two ends. CDR3 length: 13 amino acids.

About this clonotype itself: Compared with germline, one end of the junction differs, possibly owing to a read error. This chain connects TRBV4-1 to TRBJ1-2; TRBD1 aligns across 8 bases. CDR1 is MGHRA, CDR2 YSYEKL, per germline. This CDR3 has 15 residues. The chain's CDR3 is CARSLGDRTNYGYTF. The CDR3 DNA is TGCGCCAGAAGCCTAGGGGACAGGACCAACTATGGCTACACCTTC.

The chain is built from TRBV6-5 and TRBJ2-1; D unclear. The CDR3 has 15 amino acids. Germline lookup yields CDR1 MNHEY and CDR2 SVGAGI. The V end lost 5 bases, the J end lost 10 bases, and 21 bases lay between the germline ends. The CDR3 protein is CASSRSIYRSREQFF. For the CDR3, the DNA is TGTGCCAGCAGTCGCTCTATATACCGATCGAGGGAGCAGTTCTTC.

This clonotype was counted between two and nine times. The rearrangement links TRBV6-2 or TRBV6-3 to TRBJ2-7; D is perhaps TRBD2 (6 bases). The CDR3 loop spans 15 amino acids. Germline CDR1 reads MNHEY; CDR2 reads SVGEGT. The V end was cut by 4 bases, the J end by 0 bases, with 13 bases between. CDR3 nucleotide sequence: TGTGCCAGCAGTTTTCGGGGGTTACTCTCCTACGAGCAGTACGTC. It is translated as CASSFRGLLSYEQYV.

This chain uses TRBV18 with TRBJ1-1; 10 nucleotides line up with TRBD1. Germline CDR1 and CDR2: KGHSH and LQKENI. This CDR3 comprises 15 residues. V dropped 3 bases and J dropped 5; count of bases not matched to a gene: 6. CDR3 sequence: CASSPKRDRGTEAFF. The CDR3 DNA follows: TGTGCCAGCTCACCGAAGCGGGACAGGGGTACTGAAGCTTTCTTT.

This clonotype came up many times. The CDR3 DNA reads as TGCGCCAGCAGCTTTGATCGTGGGGATCAGGATGAAAAACTGTTTTTT. Amino acids: CASSFDRGDQDEKLFF. The chain combines TRBV5-1 with TRBJ1-4, with unresolved D. The germline gives CDR1 SGHRS, CDR2 YFSETQ. V was cut by 2 bases and J by 6 bases, with 17 bases left in between. There are 16 residues in the CDR3.

This clonotype was found a few times. This chain connects TRBV20-1 to TRBJ2-1; 8 bases match TRBD1. Trimming at V came to 4 bases and at J to 4 bases, leaving 9 bases not matched to a gene. Germline CDR1 DFQATT, CDR2 SNEGSKA (reference sequence). CDR3 length: 15 residues. As DNA, the CDR3 is TGCAGTGCTATACACAGGGGGTCGGGGTACAATGAGCAGTTCTTC. Protein sequence: CSAIHRGSGYNEQFF.

This clonotype was picked up a small number of times. The rearrangement links TRBV24-1 to TRBJ1-5, with a weak D call TRBD1 (6 bases). The CDR3 is 18 amino acids. V gave up 2 bases and J gave up 2 bases, with 18 bases separating them. Germline CDR1 is KGHDR and CDR2 is SFDVKD. The CDR3 DNA follows: TGTGCCACCAGTGATTCGGCTACAGGGCGACGGGGCAATCAGCCCCAGCATTTT. As protein: CATSDSATGRRGNQPQHF.

In this sample, this clonotype turned up a few times. This sequence joins TRBV7-6 and TRBJ2-1; D may be TRBD2 (5 bases). Germline CDR1 is SGHVS and CDR2 is FNYEAQ. This CDR3 has 16 residues. The V end was cut by 4 bases, the J end by 2 bases, with 15 bases between. CDR3 sequence reads: CASSSQSGKAYNEQFF. Written as DNA, the CDR3 is TGTGCCAGCAGCTCTCAGTCGGGGAAGGCCTACAATGAGCAGTTCTTC.

This clonotype was detected a few times. This chain uses TRBV7-2 with TRBJ2-5; 11 bases agree with TRBD1. Germline loops: CDR1 SGHTA, CDR2 FQGNSA. With 3 bases clipped from V and 1 base from J, the junction kept 4 bases outside the gene matches. This CDR3 comprises 16 residues. The CDR3 region is CASSLGQGGSQETQYF. The CDR3 nucleotides read TGTGCCAGCAGCTTGGGACAGGGGGGGAGCCAAGAGACCCAGTACTTC.

There are many counts of this clonotype. The CDR3 region is CASSPRGGAIRSFF. The CDR3 DNA is TGTGCCAGCAGCCCCCGGGGGGGTGCGATTCGAAGTTTCTTT. V and J are TRBV6-5 and TRBJ1-1, with D perhaps TRBD1 (5 bases). The CDR3 length is 14 residues. V was trimmed by 6 bases and J by 13 bases, leaving 24 bases between them. Germline V gene lookup returns CDR1 MNHEY and CDR2 SVGAGI.

This clonotype was observed a handful of times. J is TRBJ1-4 and V is TRBV12-3 or TRBV12-4, with a tentative D call TRBD1 (5 bases). This CDR3 region has 14 residues. V dropped 5 bases and J dropped 6 bases, with 13 bases sitting between them. In DNA, the CDR3 is TGTGCCAGCAGTCGACAGTTCTCTGATGAAAAACTGTTTTTT. This codes for CASSRQFSDEKLFF.

This clonotype was counted at least ten times. This chain joins TRBV7-6 and TRBJ1-5; the D is unclear. Germline CDR1 reads SGHVS; CDR2 reads FNYEAQ. Trimming took off 5 bases at V and 4 bases at J, with 18 bases between the two ends. This CDR3 spans 16 amino acids. CDR3 nucleotide sequence: TGTGCCAGCAGCCCCGAAGGATGGGCGCGTAATCAGCCCCAGCATTTT. It yields the protein CASSPEGWARNQPQHF.

This clonotype has just a few counts. The rearrangement joins TRBV19 to TRBJ1-2; D remains unclear. Trimming shortened V by 5 bases and J by 4 bases, and 14 bases separated the two germline ends. Germline assignment: CDR1 LNHDA and CDR2 SQIVND (reference sequence). The CDR3 consists of 14 residues. CDR3 sequence reads: CASSPTPRPYGYTF. DNA for the CDR3: TGTGCCAGTAGTCCAACTCCCAGACCCTATGGCTACACCTTC.

The chain recombines TRBV7-2 with TRBJ2-1; possible D gene TRBD1, 5 bases. The CDR3 has 13 amino acids. The V gene's germline CDR1 is SGHTA and CDR2 FQGNSA. V was pared by 2 bases and J by 9 bases, with 11 bases between. CDR3 nucleotide sequence: TGTGCCAGCAGCTTATTAGGGGTCGGTGAGCAGTTCTTC. Translating gives CASSLLGVGEQFF.